These 14 T cell receptor beta chains were sequenced from one sample in a study of beta chain features in type 1 diabetes (dated by TCRdb to 2017 to 2018). The library was prepared using the immunoSEQ multiplex PCR assay. The High Capacity cDNA Reverse Transcription Kit was used to reverse transcribe all of the isolated RNA, meaning that expressed TCRB transcripts were what got sequenced. TCRdb took over this immuneACCESS table, retaining in-frame rearrangements with V and J assigned. Such tables are incomplete; in checked studies, under half of the missing clones stem from an unresolved V gene, and the remainder is unexplained. In all, the sample holds around 300,000 clones, and 8% of those were seen once. The ten largest clonotypes hold about 0.93% of the sample. The sequenced sample was central memory CD4+ T cells from blood. The receptors were sampled from a woman younger than 35 in good health.

This sequence joins TRBV9 and TRBJ2-7; TRBD1 agrees at 9 bases. The germline gives CDR1 SGDLS, CDR2 YYNGEE. The CDR3 covers 16 residues. V gave up 4 bases and J gave up 5 bases; unmatched junction bases: 13. This chain's CDR3 is CASSPPSGQGTHEQYF. DNA for the CDR3: TGTGCCAGCAGCCCACCGTCGGGACAGGGAACCCACGAGCAGTACTTC.

This clone was observed a handful of times. The J gene is TRBJ2-5, the V gene TRBV5-6; 9 nucleotides line up with TRBD1. Unmatched junction bases numbered 8, after V lost 3 bases and J lost 5 bases. CDR3 length: 15 residues. From germline, CDR1 is SGHDT and CDR2 YYEEEE. CDR3 nucleotide sequence: TGTGCCAGCAGCTCATCCGGGACAGGGAGGGAGACCCAGTACTTC. Its protein product is CASSSSGTGRETQYF.

The table lists this clone with a few counts. The rearrangement links TRBV15 to TRBJ2-7; 12 nucleotides align to TRBD2. There are 15 residues in the CDR3. The V segment lost 3 bases and the J segment 2 bases; nucleotides outside the gene matches: 2. Germline CDR1 reads LNHNV; CDR2 reads YYDKDF (reference sequence). Here the CDR3 DNA reads TGTGCCACCAGCAGCGGACTAGCGGGACCCTACGAGCAGTACTTC. Translation gives CATSSGLAGPYEQYF. Full variable domain (missing parts from reference TRBV15 and TRBJ2-7): DAMVIQNPRYQVTQFGKPVTLSCSQTLNHNVMYWYQQKSSQAPKLLFHYYDKDFNNEADTPDNFQSRRPNTSFCFLDIRSPGLGDTAMYLCATSSGLAGPYEQYFGPGTRLTVT.

The V call is TRBV29-1, the J call TRBJ1-1; D not certain. CDR3 length equals 14 residues. Germline loops: CDR1 SQVTM, CDR2 ANQGSEA. V was cut by 4 bases and J by 1 base, with 13 bases left in between. The DNA for the CDR3 is TGCAGCGTTGCAACGTGGGGATCGAACACTGAAGCTTTCTTT. Encoded protein: CSVATWGSNTEAFF.

This clone was seen more than once but under ten times. Other DNA sequences in this specimen translate into the identical CDR3. The chain links TRBV7-9 to TRBJ1-4; D perhaps matches TRBD1 (6 bases). The CDR3 is made up of 14 amino acids. V shed 5 bases and J shed 8 bases, with 15 bases lying between them. The V gene's germline CDR1 is SEHNR and CDR2 FQNEAQ (reference sequence). As DNA, the CDR3 is TGTGCCAGCAGCCTCGGAACAGGGCTGGAAAAACTGTTTTTT. This codes for CASSLGTGLEKLFF.

This clone was seen only a few times. This chain links TRBV5-4 with TRBJ2-1; 7 bases match TRBD2. CDR3 size: 14 residues. The germline CDR1 and CDR2 sequences are SGHNT and YYREEE (reference sequence). CDR3 DNA: TGTGCTACCATGGGGCCCGCGGGAGTATATGAGCAGTTCTTC. It is translated as CATMGPAGVYEQFF. Full variable domain (remainder filled in from reference TRBV5-4 and TRBJ2-1): ETGVTQSPTHLIKTRGQQVTLRCSSQSGHNTVSWYQQALGQGPQFIFQYYREEENGRGNFPPRFSGLQFPNYSSELNVNALELDDSALYLCATMGPAGVYEQFFGPGTRLTVL.

This clone occurred a few times. The chain uses TRBV15 and TRBJ1-4, with 8 bases fitting TRBD1. This CDR3 spans 15 amino acids. Per germline, CDR1 LNHNV and CDR2 YYDKDF (reference sequence). The V gene end was trimmed by 6 bases and the J gene end by 1 base; junction bases not matched to a gene: 4. CDR3 nucleotide sequence: TGTGCCACCAGTGTGGACAGGGTAACTAATGAAAAACTGTTTTTT. The encoded protein is CATSVDRVTNEKLFF.

This clone was detected only a few times. The chain recombines TRBV7-3 with TRBJ1-2, with 7 bases aligning to TRBD1. Germline V gene data show CDR1 as SGHTA and CDR2 as FQGTGA. The J segment lost 8 bases and the V segment lost 5 bases, leaving 8 bases of the junction unmatched. This CDR3 contains 13 residues. CDR3 in amino acids: CASSADRQGGYTF. The CDR3 nucleotides read TGTGCCAGCAGCGCCGATCGACAGGGCGGCTACACCTTC.

This sequence joins TRBV19 and TRBJ2-3; 9 positions match TRBD1. Germline CDR1 is LNHDA and CDR2 is SQIVND (reference sequence). With V trimmed by 5 bases and J by 5 bases, 8 bases remained unmatched. CDR3 length: 15 residues. In DNA form, the CDR3 reads TGTGCCAGTAGTGGCCGGGACAGGGATGTAGATACGCAGTATTTT. This codes for CASSGRDRDVDTQYF.

CDR3 bases: TGTGCCAGCACTCCTGACAGGGGAACCTACGAGCAGTACTTC. Its translation is CASTPDRGTYEQYF. The chain joins TRBV5-4 to TRBJ2-7; 8 nucleotides align to TRBD1. Trimming took 6 bases from V and 2 from J; bases not matched to a gene: 7. This CDR3 has 14 amino acids. Germline V gene lookup returns CDR1 SGHNT and CDR2 YYREEE (reference sequence).

The V and J genes are TRBV30 and TRBJ1-5, with no clear D. Trimming removed 1 base at V and 7 bases at J, with 11 bases between. This CDR3 comprises 13 residues. Germline V gene lookup returns CDR1 GTSNPN and CDR2 SVGIG (reference sequence). Here the CDR3 reads CAWSEMGGQPQHF. The CDR3 DNA reads as TGTGCCTGGAGTGAGATGGGTGGGCAGCCCCAGCATTTT.

The gene calls are TRBV7-2 and TRBJ2-5, with D perhaps given as TRBD1 or TRBD2 (5 bases each). Trimming removed 3 bases from V and 7 bases from J, with 12 bases in between. CDR1 is SGHTA, CDR2 FQGNSA, per germline. The CDR3 runs 13 residues. As DNA, the CDR3 is TGTGCCAGCAGCTTGGGGGACGGTACGACCCAGTACTTC. Amino acid sequence: CASSLGDGTTQYF.

The chain has TRBV10-3 and TRBJ1-6, with D perhaps TRBD1 (5 bases). The CDR3 is 15 residues long. Deletions cut 0 bases from V and 10 bases from J, with 13 bases between. The germline V gene encodes CDR1 ENHRY and CDR2 SYGVKD. CDR3 nucleotides: TGTGCCATCAGTGAGTCGGGGACGGACCAGTCACCCCTCCACTTT. Amino acid sequence: CAISESGTDQSPLHF.

CDR3 DNA: TGTGCCAGTAGTATAAGTCTAGCGGGGACGAACACAGATACGCAGTATTTT. Encoded protein: CASSISLAGTNTDTQYF. The rearrangement links TRBV19 to TRBJ2-3, with TRBD2 identical over 9 bases. The germline V gene encodes CDR1 LNHDA and CDR2 SQIVND (reference sequence). V dropped 2 bases and J dropped 2; count of bases not matched to a gene: 8. This CDR3 region has 17 residues. The entire variable domain, with the rest obtained from reference TRBV19 and TRBJ2-3, is as follows: DGGITQSPKYLFRKEGQNVTLSCEQNLNHDAMYWYRQDPGQGLRLIYYSQIVNDFQKGDIAEGYSVSREKKESFPLTVTSAQKNPTAFYLCASSISLAGTNTDTQYFGPGTRLTVL.